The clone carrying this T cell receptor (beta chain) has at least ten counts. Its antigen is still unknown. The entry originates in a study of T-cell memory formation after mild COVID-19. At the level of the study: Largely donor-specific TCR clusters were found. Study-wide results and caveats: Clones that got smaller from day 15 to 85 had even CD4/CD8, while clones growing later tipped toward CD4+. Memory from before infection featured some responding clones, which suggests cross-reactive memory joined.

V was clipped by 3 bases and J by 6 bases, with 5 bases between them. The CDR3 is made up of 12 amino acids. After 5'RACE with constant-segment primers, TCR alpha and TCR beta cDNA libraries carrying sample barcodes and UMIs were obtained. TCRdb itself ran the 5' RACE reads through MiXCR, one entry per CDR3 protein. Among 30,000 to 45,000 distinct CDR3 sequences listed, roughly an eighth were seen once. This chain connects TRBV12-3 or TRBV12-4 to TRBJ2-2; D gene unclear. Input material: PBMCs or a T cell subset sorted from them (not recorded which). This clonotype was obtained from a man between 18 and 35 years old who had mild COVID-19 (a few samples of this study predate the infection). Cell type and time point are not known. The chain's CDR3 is CASSFRPGELFF. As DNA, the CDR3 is TGTGCCAGCAGTTTCCGGCCCGGGGAGCTGTTTTTT.